The sequence of this TCR beta chain was determined in a study of blood T cell repertoires in COVID-19. V shed 0 bases, J shed 1 base, and the junction held 16 bases outside the gene matches. The germline gives CDR1 LGHNA, CDR2 YSLEER. CDR3 length equals 20 residues. Sequenced by immunoSEQ multiplex PCR; TCRdb stores in-frame clones only, minus some. The sample records a few hundred thousand clones, 87% being singletons. Input material: PBMCs or T cells enriched from blood (not recorded which). The origin of this receptor is a woman aged 18-35 years who had recovered from COVID-19. The chain recombines TRBV4-3 with TRBJ2-3, with 7 bases identical to TRBD2. The CDR3 DNA reads TGCGCCAGCAGCCAAGATCGTTCGTCTTTTGGCGGGAGTCGCACAGATACGCAGTATTTT. Translated, it gives CASSQDRSSFGGSRTDTQYF.